This T cell receptor (beta chain) was captured in a study of tumor and adjacent non-tumor tissue in lung cancer. At the level of the study: Patients comprised about a dozen adenocarcinoma, a couple of squamous cell carcinoma and 1 small cell lung cancer. Aged roughly 31 to 80 years, patients included about 11 men and 5 women with stage I to III disease. Study results and caveats: Compared with tumor, normal lung showed significantly lower TCR diversity. Shorter survival was associated with higher TCR diversity in tumors.

No cell sorting was done before RNA was extracted from the tissue. More than 3 cm separated this lung sample from the edge of the tumor. This CDR3 contains 12 residues. Looked up from germline, CDR1 is MGHRA and CDR2 is YSYEKL. In the case of this clonotype: The target antigen is unknown. No conserved phenylalanine or tryptophan ends this CDR3, so it is likely a read error.

TCRbeta libraries were built with three rounds of nested PCR, modified from ARM-PCR. TCRdb itself ran the multiplex PCR reads through MiXCR, one entry per CDR3 protein. The repertoire holds about 76,000 distinct CDR3 sequences, with roughly 80% as singletons. The source is a man aged 55 to 69 with non-small cell lung cancer. Material for sequencing was distant non-tumor lung tissue. J is TRBJ2-2 and V is TRBV4-1; D is ambiguous. CDR3 nucleotides: TGCGCCAGCCGCCATTTATCCGGGGAGCTGTTTTCT. Translated, it gives CASRHLSGELFS.